This paragraph covers one TCR beta chain sequence. Its specificity is unknown. The data derive from a study of shared clonotypes between healthy human individuals. Authors' analysis steps: Quality scores were absent from the junction-only immunoSEQ sequences, so filtering differed. The assay was immunoSEQ multiplex PCR, and TCRdb's table has in-frame clones only and misses some. D and trimming come from the DNA, and the V and J calls and clone size come from that table. The table lists 2 million to 3 million clones, 93% of them singletons. Points from the study as a whole: Naive CD4 clonotypes were shared across a few donors at 4% to 5%.

The CDR3 has 14 amino acids. Unmatched junction bases numbered 3, after V lost 4 bases and J lost 8 bases. Germline V lookup: CDR1 SNHLY, CDR2 FYNNEI. Healthy HIV-negative adults without recent acute infections or vaccinations served as donors. In the CD4+ fraction, cells were divided into CD45RA+ naive and CD45RA-negative memory subsets. The clonotype originates from a young man in good health. Some clones in this sample may be carry-over from other donors' samples. Sequencing used naive CD4+ T cells from PBMCs. The subset was: CD45RA+ positively selected. The V call is TRBV2, the J call TRBJ2-1; TRBD2 aligns across 12 bases. CDR3 bases: TGTGCCAGCAGTGGGACTAGCGGGACGGATGAGCAGTTCTTC. Amino acid sequence: CASSGTSGTDEQFF.